The 27 T cell receptor beta chains in this list originate from one sample, sequenced in a study of blood T cell repertoires in COVID-19. Method: immunoSEQ multiplex PCR; TCRdb's copy keeps in-frame clones and lacks some. The sample holds over 250,000 clones; more than 75% are singletons and the top ten take about 9.8%. Sequencing used peripheral blood. Every receptor here comes from a man aged 35-49 years who had recovered from COVID-19.

A remark on this clone: The same CDR3 arises from other DNA sequences in this sample as well. The rearrangement uses TRBV6-5 and TRBJ1-2; 7 bases fit TRBD1. Germline V gene sequence: CDR1 MNHEY, CDR2 SVGAGI. The ends lost 2 bases at V and 6 bases at J; junction bases unmatched: 3. The CDR3 sequence is 13 residues long. CDR3 protein: CASSYLTGNGYTF. CDR3 nucleotides: TGTGCCAGCAGTTACCTGACAGGGAATGGCTACACCTTC.

The chain links TRBV5-1 to TRBJ1-1; the D gene is possibly TRBD1 (6 bases). The ends were cut back, 7 bases at V and 3 bases at J, with 16 bases in the middle. There are 14 residues in the CDR3. CDR1 is SGHRS, CDR2 YFSETQ, per germline. CDR3 nucleotide sequence: TGCGCCAGCGGAGGGGGGGATGAGGACACTGAAGCTTTCTTT. Translating gives CASGGGDEDTEAFF.

The chain uses TRBV7-9 and TRBJ2-7, with 8 nucleotides matching TRBD2. This CDR3 has 14 amino acids. Germline CDR1 reads SEHNR; CDR2 reads FQNEAQ (reference sequence). The V segment lost 5 bases and the J segment 9 bases; nucleotides outside the gene matches: 12. CDR3 nucleotide sequence: TGTGCCAGCAGCAGAGCAGTCCTCGGGGGGGTGCAGTACTTC. Translated, it gives CASSRAVLGGVQYF.

J is TRBJ2-3 and V is TRBV27; D is possibly TRBD1 (6 bases). Germline V gene sequence: CDR1 MNHEY, CDR2 SMNVEV (reference sequence). CDR3 length: 15 residues. V was trimmed by 5 bases and J by 0 bases, leaving 12 bases between them. The CDR3 loop is CASSGRTASTDTQYF. CDR3 sequence (DNA): TGTGCCAGCAGTGGCCGGACAGCTAGCACAGATACGCAGTATTTT.

This chain connects TRBV27 to TRBJ2-7; D is unclear. The ends were cut back, 4 bases at V and 0 bases at J, with 7 bases in the middle. CDR3 length: 13 amino acids. Germline CDR1 MNHEY, CDR2 SMNVEV (reference sequence). CDR3 protein: CASSYHSSYEQYF. The CDR3 DNA reads as TGTGCCAGCAGTTATCACAGCTCCTACGAGCAGTACTTC.

The genes are TRBV9 and TRBJ2-3, with 9 nucleotides matching TRBD2. Germline V gives CDR1 SGDLS, CDR2 YYNGEE. The V gene end was trimmed by 2 bases and the J gene end by 3 bases; junction bases not matched to a gene: 4. This CDR3 comprises 15 residues. CDR3 residues: CASSVAGGLTDTQYF. CDR3 sequence (DNA): TGTGCCAGCAGCGTTGCGGGGGGGCTGACAGATACGCAGTATTTT.

V usage is TRBV6-2 or TRBV6-3 and J usage is TRBJ1-1, with 9 bases matching TRBD1. Unmatched junction bases numbered 9, after V lost 5 bases and J lost 5 bases. Germline V lookup: CDR1 MNHEY, CDR2 SVGEGT. The CDR3 contains 15 residues. The CDR3 loop is CASSKTGGSTTEAFF. In DNA, the CDR3 is TGTGCCAGCAGTAAGACAGGGGGTTCTACGACTGAAGCTTTCTTT.

This clone was recorded many times. The chain recombines TRBV11-1 with TRBJ2-1, with D possibly being TRBD2 (6 bases). Between the trimmed V and J ends, which lost 3 bases and 13 bases, there was a span of 19 bases. The CDR3 has 14 residues. The V gene's germline CDR1 is SGHAT and CDR2 FQDESV (reference sequence). In nucleotides, the CDR3 is TGTGCCAGCAGCTTCGGCGGGGCGGGGATGGGACAGTTCTTC. Residues: CASSFGGAGMGQFF.

The chain uses TRBV2 and TRBJ1-4; 7 bases map to TRBD1. After removal of 6 bases from V and 1 base from J, the junction contained 5 bases not matched to a gene. The CDR3 has 15 amino acids. From germline, CDR1 is SNHLY and CDR2 FYNNEI. CDR3 in DNA: TGTGCCAGCAGGACAGGGAGGCAAACTAATGAAAAACTGTTTTTT. This codes for CASRTGRQTNEKLFF. Full variable domain (rest looked up from reference TRBV2 and TRBJ1-4): EPEVTQTPSHQVTQMGQEVILRCVPISNHLYFYWYRQILGQKVEFLVSFYNNEISEKSEIFDDQFSVERPDGSNFTLKIRSTKLEDSAMYFCASRTGRQTNEKLFFGSGTQLSVL.

V usage is TRBV7-9 and J usage is TRBJ2-3, with D possibly matching TRBD2 (5 bases). The CDR3 loop spans 16 amino acids. Germline V CDR1 and CDR2: SEHNR, FQNEAQ (reference sequence). The V and J ends lost 1 base and 6 bases respectively, with 17 bases between them. CDR3 amino acids: CASSLVGLARTDTQYF. DNA for the CDR3: TGTGCCAGCAGCTTAGTCGGACTGGCTCGGACGGATACGCAGTATTTT. Filled out from reference TRBV7-9 and TRBJ2-3, the complete variable domain reads DTGVSQNPRHKITKRGQNVTFRCDPISEHNRLYWYRQTLGQGPEFLTYFQNEAQLEKSRLLSDRFSAERPKGSFSTLEIQRTEQGDSAMYLCASSLVGLARTDTQYFGPGTRLTVL.

The chain is built from TRBV2 and TRBJ2-1; D may be TRBD1 (5 bases). CDR3 length equals 13 residues. Germline CDR1 SNHLY, CDR2 FYNNEI. The V end was cut by 5 bases, the J end by 4 bases, with 9 bases between. The CDR3 coding sequence is TGTGCCAGCAGTTCGACAGTGTACAATGAGCAGTTCTTC. It codes for CASSSTVYNEQFF.

This clone was detected only once. This rearrangement joins TRBV19 to TRBJ1-3, with D possibly matching TRBD1 (6 bases). Germline V gene lookup returns CDR1 LNHDA and CDR2 SQIVND (reference sequence). This CDR3 contains 15 residues. Between the trimmed V and J ends, which lost 5 bases and 8 bases, there was a span of 19 bases. The CDR3 bases are TGTGCCAGTAGTTCACCCAGGGCAGGGGAATACACCATATATTTT. This sequence encodes CASSSPRAGEYTIYF.

The DNA for the CDR3 is TGTGCTAGTGGAAGCGGGGATAGCTCCTACGAGCAGTACTTC. Amino acids: CASGSGDSSYEQYF. The rearrangement uses TRBV12-5 and TRBJ2-7; the match to TRBD2 covers 7 bases. Trimming at V came to 6 bases and at J to 0 bases, leaving 5 bases not matched to a gene. Per the germline V gene, CDR1 is LGHNT and CDR2 is FRNRAP. The CDR3 has 14 residues.

CDR3 residues: CASSLFIGEDTEAFF. In nucleotides, the CDR3 is TGTGCCAGCTCCCTCTTTATCGGGGAGGACACTGAAGCTTTCTTT. The V gene is TRBV18, the J gene TRBJ1-1, with unresolved D. This CDR3 is built from 15 residues. Germline V gene data show CDR1 as KGHSH and CDR2 as LQKENI. The V end lost 6 bases, the J end lost 3 bases, and 17 bases lay between the germline ends. Using reference TRBV18 and TRBJ1-1 for the parts outside the CDR3, the full variable domain is NAGVMQNPRHLVRRRGQEARLRCSPMKGHSHVYWYRQLPEEGLKFMVYLQKENIIDESGMPKERFSAEFPKEGPSILRIQQVVRGDSAAYFCASSLFIGEDTEAFFGQGTRLTVV.

The V gene is TRBV7-6, the J gene TRBJ1-5; D unclear. The CDR3 is 14 amino acids. Between the trimmed V and J ends, which lost 5 bases and 2 bases, there was a span of 10 bases. The germline CDR1 and CDR2 sequences are SGHVS and FNYEAQ. DNA of the CDR3: TGTGCCAGCAGCCCCCGAGGCGGCAATCAGCCCCAGCATTTT. Translation: CASSPRGGNQPQHF.

V is TRBV4-3 and J is TRBJ2-1; 9 nucleotides match TRBD2. Germline assignment: CDR1 LGHNA and CDR2 YSLEER. The CDR3 is made up of 15 amino acids. Trimming cost V 0 bases and J 4 bases; bases outside gene matches: 1. The CDR3 is CASSQEGLAYNEQFF. The CDR3 bases are TGCGCCAGCAGCCAAGAAGGACTAGCGTACAATGAGCAGTTCTTC.

The rearrangement uses TRBV6-5 and TRBJ1-1, with D tentatively TRBD1 (6 bases). CDR1 and CDR2 from the germline V gene are MNHEY and SVGAGI. Trimming left V 2 bases short and J 4 bases short, with 11 bases between. This CDR3 is built from 14 residues. This CDR3 reads CASSYQGGSTEAFF. The DNA of the CDR3 is TGTGCCAGCAGTTACCAAGGGGGTTCCACTGAAGCTTTCTTT.

CDR3 DNA sequence: TGTGCCAGCAGCTTAGAACAGGGTGGACCCGGGGAGCTGTTTTTT. The encoded protein is CASSLEQGGPGELFF. The chain is built from TRBV7-9 and TRBJ2-2; a possible D gene is TRBD1 (6 bases). CDR3 size: 15 residues. Germline V gene sequence: CDR1 SEHNR, CDR2 FQNEAQ (reference sequence). Trimming shortened V by 1 base and J by 6 bases, and 12 bases separated the two germline ends.

The rearrangement uses TRBV11-1 and TRBJ2-6, with D maybe TRBD2 (5 bases). The CDR3 extends over 14 amino acids. V was trimmed by 5 bases and J by 0 bases, leaving 5 bases between them. Germline assignment: CDR1 SGHAT and CDR2 FQDESV (reference sequence). The CDR3 DNA follows: TGTGCCAGCAGCGGAGGCTCTGGGGCCAACGTCCTGACTTTC. Translated, it gives CASSGGSGANVLTF. Together with reference TRBV11-1 and TRBJ2-6, the CDR3 gives the full variable domain: EAEVAQSPRYKITEKSQAVAFWCDPISGHATLYWYRQILGQGPELLVQFQDESVVDDSQLPKDRFSAERLKGVDSTLKIQPAELGDSAMYLCASSGGSGANVLTFGAGSRLTVL.

The rearrangement links TRBV9 to TRBJ1-2; 9 nucleotides agree with TRBD1. CDR3 size: 13 residues. V dropped 3 bases and J dropped 7; count of bases not matched to a gene: 4. Germline values: CDR1 SGDLS, CDR2 YYNGEE. Here the CDR3 reads CASSGGQGVGYTF. The CDR3 region has the DNA TGTGCCAGCAGCGGGGGACAGGGAGTTGGCTACACCTTC.

The V call is TRBV29-1, the J call TRBJ1-1; D might be TRBD1 (5 bases). Germline V gene data show CDR1 as SQVTM and CDR2 as ANQGSEA. V lost 4 bases and J lost 4, with 16 bases in between. This CDR3 is 14 amino acids long. CDR3 DNA: TGCAGCGTTGCCGGGACTGAGAGGGGCACTGAAGCTTTCTTT. This sequence encodes CSVAGTERGTEAFF.

This sequence joins TRBV7-2 and TRBJ1-1; 9 nucleotides line up with TRBD1. The CDR3 spans 16 residues. V gave up 7 bases and J gave up 5 bases; unmatched junction bases: 14. From germline, CDR1 is SGHTA and CDR2 FQGNSA. The CDR3 DNA follows: TGTGCCAGCATCCTTCGTAGGGACAGGGTTAATACTGAAGCTTTCTTT. It is translated as CASILRRDRVNTEAFF. The full variable domain, with the rest looked up from reference TRBV7-2 and TRBJ1-1, is GAGVSQSPSNKVTEKGKDVELRCDPISGHTALYWYRQSLGQGLEFLIYFQGNSAPDKSGLPSDRFSAERTGGSVSTLTIQRTQQEDSAVYLCASILRRDRVNTEAFFGQGTRLTVV.

The rearrangement links TRBV12-3 or TRBV12-4 to TRBJ2-3; no definite D call. The V gene lost 3 bases and the J gene lost 6 bases, with 7 bases spanning the gap. The CDR3 is 12 amino acids. CDR3 residues: CASSFVGDTQYF. The CDR3 region has the DNA TGTGCCAGCAGTTTTGTTGGCGATACGCAGTATTTT.

The chain carries TRBV11-2 and TRBJ1-6; a possible D gene is TRBD1 (6 bases). The V and J ends lost 5 bases and 11 bases respectively, with 31 bases between them. CDR3 length: 19 amino acids. CDR1 is SGHAT, CDR2 FQNNGV, per germline. Written as DNA, the CDR3 is TGTGCCAGCAGCCCCACGGGACAAAGCTCGCTTATTCACCTTCCACCCCTCCACTTT. Amino acid sequence: CASSPTGQSSLIHLPPLHF.

This clone was seen a few times. The J gene is TRBJ1-1, the V gene TRBV6-5; D gene ambiguous. Between the trimmed V and J ends, which lost 8 bases and 2 bases, there was a span of 6 bases. In germline, CDR1 is MNHEY, CDR2 SVGAGI. This CDR3 comprises 11 residues. The CDR3 DNA reads as TGTGCCAGCGGCACAAACACTGAAGCTTTCTTT. Its protein is CASGTNTEAFF.

This sequence joins TRBV24-1 and TRBJ2-1, with TRBD2 as a possible D gene (5 bases). The germline gives CDR1 KGHDR, CDR2 SFDVKD. The CDR3 spans 16 residues. Trimming removed 2 bases from V and 0 bases from J, with 10 bases in between. The CDR3, as DNA: TGTGCCACCAGTGATTCTATAGGGAGCTCCTACAATGAGCAGTTCTTC. Translated, it gives CATSDSIGSSYNEQFF.

Here the CDR3 reads CASSPLDRGATQYF. The CDR3 DNA follows: TGTGCCAGCTCACCACTTGACAGGGGAGCCACCCAGTACTTC. This chain connects TRBV18 to TRBJ2-5; 8 nucleotides line up with TRBD1. The CDR3 consists of 14 residues. CDR1 KGHSH and CDR2 LQKENI come from the germline V gene. The V and J ends lost 1 base and 8 bases, in that order; junction bases with no gene match: 6.